These T cell receptor beta chains were read from a single sample in a study of cytomegalovirus exposure and HLA in healthy donors. Sequenced by immunoSEQ multiplex PCR; TCRdb stores in-frame clones only, minus some. The sample shows around 140,000 clones, about 64% of them seen only once. What was sequenced was PBMCs. The receptor set was obtained from a woman aged 40-49 years in good health and CMV-seronegative. The CDR3 runs from the conserved cysteine through the conserved F or W. The D gene is left open where the match is weak.

D gene: TRBD1
J gene: TRBJ1-3
CDR3 length: 15
V gene: TRBV19
CDR3 protein: CATSTGLGSGNTIYF

D gene: -
J gene: TRBJ2-2
CDR3 length: 13
V gene: TRBV7-9
CDR3 protein: CASSFILSGELFF

D gene: TRBD1
J gene: TRBJ1-1
CDR3 length: 14
V gene: TRBV9
CDR3 protein: CASSVVRGFAEAFF

D gene: -
J gene: TRBJ2-3
CDR3 length: 15
V gene: TRBV5-4
CDR3 protein: CASSLKQGQTDTQYF

D gene: -
J gene: TRBJ2-7
CDR3 length: 11
V gene: TRBV7-9
CDR3 protein: CASRSGGEQYF

D gene: -
J gene: TRBJ1-1
CDR3 length: 14
V gene: TRBV5-6
CDR3 protein: CASSPPRANTEAFF

D gene: TRBD1
J gene: TRBJ2-4
CDR3 length: 16
V gene: TRBV5-6
CDR3 protein: CASSGWDRALVDIQYF

D gene: -
J gene: TRBJ1-2
CDR3 length: 15
V gene: TRBV6-1
CDR3 protein: CASSPQDSLHYGYTF

D gene: -
J gene: TRBJ1-2
CDR3 length: 14
V gene: TRBV7-2
CDR3 protein: CASSPNGGGVGYTF

D gene: -
J gene: TRBJ1-3
CDR3 length: 13
V gene: TRBV7-3
CDR3 protein: CASQFSSGNTIYF

D gene: TRBD2
J gene: TRBJ2-5
CDR3 length: 15
V gene: TRBV7-2
CDR3 protein: CASTEDGTRTETQYF

D gene: -
J gene: TRBJ2-2
CDR3 length: 14
V gene: TRBV19
CDR3 protein: CASTRGGGTGELFF

D gene: -
J gene: TRBJ1-3
CDR3 length: 15
V gene: TRBV5-6
CDR3 protein: CASSSMGASGNTIYF

D gene: TRBD2
J gene: TRBJ2-5
CDR3 length: 17
V gene: TRBV30
CDR3 protein: CAWSRGLAGGFYETQYF

D gene: TRBD1
J gene: TRBJ2-2
CDR3 length: 16
V gene: TRBV10-2
CDR3 protein: CASRTGQGSPTGELFF

D gene: -
J gene: TRBJ2-1
CDR3 length: 16
V gene: TRBV5-6
CDR3 protein: CASSYYRGGVYNEQFF

D gene: TRBD1
J gene: TRBJ1-1
CDR3 length: 15
V gene: TRBV6-5
CDR3 protein: CASSFDRVGETEAFF

D gene: TRBD1
J gene: TRBJ2-1
CDR3 length: 16
V gene: TRBV6-1
CDR3 protein: CASSERGGTGVGEQFF